These T cell receptor beta chains were read from a single sample in a study of shared clonotypes between healthy human individuals. The method was immunoSEQ multiplex PCR; TCRdb's version includes in-frame clones alone and lacks a portion of them. The repertoire holds about 380,000 clones, with about 96% as singletons. The sample was memory CD8+ T cells sorted from blood. The source of these receptors is a man aged 25-40 years in good health. CDR3s include the opening cysteine and the closing phenylalanine or tryptophan. The D gene is left open where the match is weak.

TRBJ2-7 TRBD1 TRBV10-2 CASRTGGGVYEQYF TGCGCCAGCAGGACAGGGGGCGGTGTTTACGAGCAGTACTTC
TRBJ1-5 . TRBV6-6 CASSFPSTRVYQPQHF TGTGCCAGCAGTTTTCCGTCGACACGGGTATATCAGCCCCAGCATTTT
TRBJ2-5 . TRBV5-6 CASSLDRRQETQYF TGTGCCAGCAGCTTGGATCGGCGGCAAGAGACCCAGTACTTC
TRBJ1-5 . TRBV5-1 CASSPGPADQPQHF TGCGCCAGCAGCCCCGGCCCGGCTGATCAGCCCCAGCATTTT
TRBJ2-1 . TRBV4-1 CASSQEDYNEQFF TGCGCCAGCAGCCAGGAGGACTACAATGAGCAGTTCTTC
TRBJ2-3 . TRBV7-7 CASSSTSTDTQYF TGTGCTAGCAGCTCGACTAGCACAGATACGCAGTATTTT
TRBJ2-5 TRBD1 TRBV5-6 CASSLAPGQEETQYF TGTGCCAGCAGCTTGGCCCCGGGACAGGAAGAGACCCAGTACTTC
TRBJ2-1 TRBD2 TRBV5-3 CARSSRLAGGIEQFF TGTGCCAGAAGCTCTAGACTAGCGGGGGGCATTGAGCAGTTCTTC
TRBJ2-1 TRBD2 TRBV5-1 CASRQGTSGRSYNEQFF TGCGCCAGCAGACAAGGGACTAGCGGCCGGTCCTACAATGAGCAGTTCTTC
TRBJ2-3 . TRBV11-3 CASSLVRLAPDTQYF TGTGCCAGCAGCTTAGTCCGGCTAGCGCCAGATACGCAGTATTTT
TRBJ2-5 . TRBV5-6 CASSLVGRRATQYF TGTGCCAGCAGCTTGGTTGGCAGACGCGCGACCCAGTACTTC
TRBJ2-7 . TRBV5-4 CASSIEASGYEQYF TGTGCCAGCAGCATCGAGGCTAGTGGTTACGAGCAGTACTTC
TRBJ1-5 . TRBV19 CASSIAEGTQPQHF TGTGCCAGTAGTATAGCCGAGGGAACTCAGCCCCAGCATTTT
TRBJ2-3 . TRBV20-1 CSALSRDTQYF TGCAGTGCCCTCTCTAGGGATACGCAGTATTTT
TRBJ2-2 . TRBV28 CASEVRANTGELFF TGTGCCAGCGAGGTCCGAGCGAACACCGGGGAGCTGTTTTTT